Given below is one T cell receptor (beta chain) in context. In the authors' methods: Amplification with reference gene primers provided the estimates of nucleated cell counts. Only in-frame clones appear in the TCRdb table, and some are missing; sequencing was by immunoSEQ multiplex PCR. The DNA gave D and trimming, while V, J and clone size come from that table. Counted here are about 260,000 clones, approximately 88% occurring once; the ten biggest clones make up 3% to 3.5%. These data come from a study of blood T cell repertoires in COVID-19. Each exposed participant met a COVID-19 case in the 2 weeks preceding study entry. Trimming left V 3 bases short and J 3 bases short, with 8 bases between. Germline V CDR1 and CDR2: MGHDK, SYGVNS. The CDR3 is 13 amino acids.

Sequencing was done on a sample of PBMCs or T cells enriched from blood (not recorded which). The source of this sequence is a middle-aged woman who had been exposed to COVID-19. The chain recombines TRBV25-1 with TRBJ1-1; D is uncertain. The DNA for the CDR3 is TGTGCCAGCAGTGATGGACTGCACACTGAAGCTTTCTTT. Translation gives CASSDGLHTEAFF.